These T cell receptor beta chains were read from a single sample in a study of blood T cell repertoires in COVID-19. Clones were read by immunoSEQ multiplex PCR, and TCRdb kept only the in-frame ones, dropping some. Here the sample spans fewer than 95,000 clones, just over 85% being singletons. The sequencing sample was made of peripheral blood. These receptors all come from a woman aged 80 or over with acute or convalescent COVID-19. CDR3s include the opening cysteine and the closing phenylalanine or tryptophan. The D gene is left open where the match is weak. The listing skips clone size in some rows; elsewhere it reads once, few, many or a size class.

j_call	cdr3_length	v_call	clone_size	d_call	cdr3_aa	cdr3_nt
TRBJ1-2	14	TRBV5-6	NA	NA	CASSLAGGHYGYTF	TGTGCCAGCAGCTTGGCCGGGGGGCACTATGGCTACACCTTC
TRBJ2-2	16	TRBV6-4	NA	NA	CASSEEGRENTGELFF	TGTGCCAGCAGTGAGGAGGGGCGGGAAAACACCGGGGAGCTGTTTTTT
TRBJ2-3	19	TRBV19	NA	TRBD2	CASSLRGLAGAPITDTQYF	TGTGCCAGTAGCCTCAGGGGACTAGCGGGGGCCCCGATCACAGATACGCAGTATTTT
TRBJ2-3	12	TRBV12-3/TRBV12-4	NA	NA	CASSLARDTQYF	TGTGCCAGCAGTTTAGCCCGAGATACGCAGTATTTT
TRBJ1-2	15	TRBV19	NA	TRBD1	CASSIDYGQGNGYTF	TGTGCCAGTAGTATAGATTACGGACAGGGGAATGGCTACACCTTC
TRBJ2-1	16	TRBV19	NA	NA	CASSRGGDGVRNEQFF	TGTGCCAGTAGCAGGGGTGGGGACGGTGTGAGGAATGAGCAGTTCTTC
TRBJ2-2	15	TRBV28	NA	TRBD1	CASSSGTVDTGELFF	TGTGCCAGCAGTTCCGGGACAGTCGACACCGGGGAGCTGTTTTTT
TRBJ1-1	15	TRBV6-5	few	NA	CASSRLDTSNTEAFF	TGTGCCAGCAGTCGCCTCGACACATCGAACACTGAAGCTTTCTTT
TRBJ1-6	15	TRBV3-1/TRBV3-2	NA	NA	CASSQDPGGRSPLHF	TGTGCCAGCAGCCAAGATCCGGGGGGCCGTTCACCCCTCCACTTT
TRBJ2-3	16	TRBV4-1	once	NA	CASSQARRGDTDTQYF	TGCGCCAGCAGCCAAGCAAGGAGGGGCGACACAGATACGCAGTATTTT
TRBJ2-3	17	TRBV19	once	TRBD2	CASSFTASGGSTDTQYF	TGTGCCAGTAGTTTTACAGCGAGCGGGGGCTCCACAGATACGCAGTATTTT
TRBJ2-2	16	TRBV4-1	NA	TRBD2	CASSLRLAENTGELFF	TGCGCCAGCAGCTTACGACTAGCGGAGAACACCGGGGAGCTGTTTTTT
TRBJ1-5	16	TRBV1	NA	NA	CTSSHRRGQGGQPQHF	TGCACCAGCAGCCACCGAAGGGGACAGGGGGGTCAGCCCCAGCATTTT